A single sample gave rise to the 22 T cell receptor beta chains below, sequenced in a study of control samples from healthy donors and cancer patients. Some clones are missing from TCRdb's copy, which holds only in-frame ones; the method was immunoSEQ multiplex PCR. The sample consists of tens of thousands of clones, approximately 88% of them appearing once. The sequencing input was blood. The receptors come from a man in his fifties in good health.

The sample holds one count of this clone. The chain is built from TRBV6-5 and TRBJ2-1, with 10 bases that match TRBD1. The CDR3 length is 15 residues. V trimming: 6 bases; J trimming: 3 bases; junction bases outside the gene matches: 5. The germline CDR1 and CDR2 sequences are MNHEY and SVGAGI. The CDR3 DNA reads TGTGCCAGCAGACCCGACAGGGGGCACTACAATGAGCAGTTCTTC. The encoded protein is CASRPDRGHYNEQFF.

V is TRBV19 and J is TRBJ1-2, with D perhaps TRBD1 (5 bases). CDR1 LNHDA and CDR2 SQIVND come from the germline V gene (reference sequence). CDR3 length: 15 amino acids. Trimming shortened V by 5 bases and J by 4 bases, and 17 bases separated the two germline ends. The chain's CDR3 is CASSLSQENPYGYTF. CDR3 DNA sequence: TGTGCCAGTAGTTTATCACAGGAAAACCCCTATGGCTACACCTTC.

This chain uses TRBV29-1 with TRBJ1-1; D might be TRBD1 (5 bases). Germline CDR1 is SQVTM and CDR2 is ANQGSEA. The V end was cut by 6 bases, the J end by 5 bases, with 13 bases between. The CDR3 loop spans 12 amino acids. The CDR3 loop reads CSVRAGRTEAFF. In DNA form, the CDR3 reads TGCAGCGTCCGGGCAGGGAGAACTGAAGCTTTCTTT.

The chain has TRBV7-9 and TRBJ2-4; D may be TRBD1 (6 bases). Germline CDR1 and CDR2: SEHNR and FQNEAQ (reference sequence). V lost 3 bases and J lost 7, with 13 bases in between. CDR3 length equals 14 residues. Here the CDR3 reads CASSLGNQGNIQYF. The CDR3 region has the DNA TGTGCCAGCAGCTTGGGGAACCAGGGGAACATTCAGTACTTC.

CDR3 DNA: TGTGCCTGGAGCGACTTAGGGGGAGGCTATGGCTACACCTTC. Protein product: CAWSDLGGGYGYTF. The chain joins TRBV30 to TRBJ1-2; D is perhaps TRBD1 (6 bases). Trimming pared 3 bases from V and 4 bases from J, leaving 15 bases between. The germline CDR1 and CDR2 sequences are GTSNPN and SVGIG (reference sequence). The CDR3 loop spans 14 amino acids.

The J gene is TRBJ2-5, the V gene TRBV7-2, with D unresolved. With 1 base removed from V and 5 bases from J, the gap between germline ends came to 8 bases. The CDR3 runs 13 residues. CDR1 is SGHTA, CDR2 FQGNSA, per germline. The CDR3 sequence: CASSLGVGETQYF. The CDR3 DNA reads TGTGCCAGCAGCTTAGGGGTAGGGGAGACCCAGTACTTC.

The genes are TRBV4-1 and TRBJ2-7, with 8 nucleotides matching TRBD2. The J segment lost 0 bases and the V segment lost 2 bases, leaving 3 bases of the junction unmatched. Germline CDR1 reads MGHRA; CDR2 reads YSYEKL. This CDR3 comprises 15 residues. The CDR3 loop reads CASSQTSGYSYEQYF. CDR3 sequence (DNA): TGCGCCAGCAGCCAAACTAGCGGCTACTCCTACGAGCAGTACTTC.

This chain links TRBV7-9 with TRBJ1-4, with D tentatively TRBD1 (6 bases). The CDR3 totals 15 residues. The V end was cut by 5 bases, the J end by 5 bases, with 15 bases between. Per the germline V gene, CDR1 is SEHNR and CDR2 is FQNEAQ (reference sequence). DNA for the CDR3: TGTGCCAGCAGCCGAAGGGGGACGGAGAATGAAAAACTGTTTTTT. Protein sequence: CASSRRGTENEKLFF.

The chain carries TRBV2 and TRBJ2-1; no clear D. This CDR3 spans 13 amino acids. Deletions cut 8 bases from V and 0 bases from J, with 8 bases between. Looked up from germline, CDR1 is SNHLY and CDR2 is FYNNEI. The DNA for the CDR3 is TGTGCCAGCGCCGTAAACTCCTACAATGAGCAGTTCTTC. Protein sequence: CASAVNSYNEQFF.

This chain joins TRBV9 and TRBJ2-2; 9 bases are a match to TRBD1. V lost 2 bases, J lost 4 bases, and 3 bases stayed unmatched. From germline, CDR1 is SGDLS and CDR2 YYNGEE. The CDR3 covers 15 residues. The CDR3 loop reads CASSVYRGPTGELFF. CDR3 coding DNA: TGTGCCAGCAGCGTCTACAGGGGGCCCACCGGGGAGCTGTTTTTT.

The chain combines TRBV10-2 with TRBJ2-1, with D possibly matching TRBD1 (6 bases). CDR1 is WSHSY, CDR2 SAAADI, per germline. CDR3 length: 13 amino acids. V lost 7 bases to trimming and J lost 3 bases, with 10 bases between them. CDR3 protein: CASTGQHYNEQFF. The CDR3 nucleotides are TGCGCCAGCACCGGACAGCACTACAATGAGCAGTTCTTC.

The genes are TRBV18 and TRBJ1-4, with D uncertain. Germline assignment: CDR1 KGHSH and CDR2 LQKENI. The V end was cut by 1 base, the J end by 8 bases, with 8 bases between. The CDR3 contains 13 residues. The CDR3 bases are TGTGCCAGCTCACCACTAAGGGAAGAAAAACTGTTTTTT. Protein sequence: CASSPLREEKLFF.

This chain's CDR3 is CASSYSPRGRDLYF. The CDR3 DNA is TGTGCCAGCAGTTACTCGCCAAGGGGGCGAGATCTCTACTTC. The V and J genes are TRBV6-5 and TRBJ2-5; 7 nucleotides line up with TRBD1. Germline CDR1 reads MNHEY; CDR2 reads SVGAGI. There are 14 residues in the CDR3. Unmatched junction bases numbered 12, after V lost 0 bases and J lost 14 bases.

This clone was counted only a few times. The chain combines TRBV19 with TRBJ2-1; TRBD2 aligns across 13 bases. The ends lost 4 bases at V and 7 bases at J; junction bases unmatched: 10. This CDR3 comprises 17 residues. Germline values: CDR1 LNHDA, CDR2 SQIVND (reference sequence). In DNA form, the CDR3 reads TGTGCCAGTAGTAAAGCCGGACTAGCGGGAGATATAAATGAGCAGTTCTTC. Translating it yields CASSKAGLAGDINEQFF. The variable domain in full, with the rest retrieved from reference TRBV19 and TRBJ2-1, is DGGITQSPKYLFRKEGQNVTLSCEQNLNHDAMYWYRQDPGQGLRLIYYSQIVNDFQKGDIAEGYSVSREKKESFPLTVTSAQKNPTAFYLCASSKAGLAGDINEQFFGPGTRLTVL.

J is TRBJ2-3 and V is TRBV2; TRBD2 matches 9 bases. Germline values: CDR1 SNHLY, CDR2 FYNNEI. Germline trimming cut 1 base from V and 6 bases from J; bases unmatched to any gene: 11. This CDR3 is built from 17 residues. CDR3 region: CASSEEIGLARKDTQYF. The CDR3 DNA reads as TGTGCCAGCAGTGAAGAAATAGGACTAGCGAGAAAGGATACGCAGTATTTT.

This clone was picked up one time. In the same sample, other DNA sequences code for this CDR3. CDR3 in DNA: TGTGCCAGCAGTTACGACGGCTACAATGAGCAGTTCTTC. Its translation: CASSYDGYNEQFF. The V call is TRBV6-5, the J call TRBJ2-1, with unresolved D. CDR1 is MNHEY and CDR2 is SVGAGI in the germline V gene. Deletions cut 2 bases from V and 3 bases from J, with 5 bases between. This CDR3 has 13 amino acids.

This clone came up once. The J gene is TRBJ2-7, the V gene TRBV19; a weak D match, TRBD2 (5 bases). The V gene's germline CDR1 is LNHDA and CDR2 SQIVND (reference sequence). V was trimmed by 1 base and J by 2 bases, leaving 12 bases between them. This CDR3 contains 15 residues. CDR3 coding DNA: TGTGCCAGTAGTATAGCGGGGATGTCGACCTACGAGCAGTACTTC. Residues: CASSIAGMSTYEQYF.

The CDR3: CASRMGGSGANVLTF. CDR3 DNA: TGTGCCAGCAGGATGGGGGGATCTGGGGCCAACGTCCTGACTTTC. The chain is built from TRBV7-9 and TRBJ2-6; D is perhaps TRBD2 (6 bases). Trimming removed 6 bases from V and 1 base from J, with 10 bases in between. CDR1 is SEHNR, CDR2 FQNEAQ, per germline (reference sequence). This CDR3 comprises 15 residues.

The chain is built from TRBV5-1 and TRBJ2-3; 9 positions agree with TRBD2. From germline, CDR1 is SGHRS and CDR2 YFSETQ. The junction had 15 bases not matched to a gene; V was cut back by 3 bases and J by 4 bases. The CDR3 runs 18 residues. CDR3 bases: TGCGCCAGCAGCTACACCTCCCTAGCGGGAAGAAAGGCAGATACGCAGTATTTT. Translating it yields CASSYTSLAGRKADTQYF.

This chain uses TRBV5-1 with TRBJ2-5; a possible D gene is TRBD2 (6 bases). CDR1 is SGHRS, CDR2 YFSETQ, per germline. V was pared by 0 bases and J by 5 bases, with 14 bases between. CDR3 size: 15 residues. The CDR3 sequence is CASSLAGGSEETQYF. CDR3 coding DNA: TGCGCCAGCAGCTTGGCCGGGGGATCCGAGGAGACCCAGTACTTC. Drawing the rest from reference TRBV5-1 and TRBJ2-5, the complete variable domain is KAGVTQTPRYLIKTRGQQVTLSCSPISGHRSVSWYQQTPGQGLQFLFEYFSETQRNKGNFPGRFSGRQFSNSRSEMNVSTLELGDSALYLCASSLAGGSEETQYFGPGTRLLVL.

The chain combines TRBV2 with TRBJ2-1; TRBD2 aligns across 9 bases. The CDR3 extends over 14 amino acids. V shed 6 bases and J 6 bases; nucleotides not matched to a gene: 6. Germline lookup yields CDR1 SNHLY and CDR2 FYNNEI. The CDR3 loop reads CASSIAGEGNEQFF. CDR3 coding DNA: TGTGCCAGCAGCATAGCGGGGGAGGGCAATGAGCAGTTCTTC.

In this sample, this clone turned up a few times. This chain connects TRBV18 to TRBJ1-2; D is possibly TRBD1 (6 bases). Germline lookup yields CDR1 KGHSH and CDR2 LQKENI. The CDR3 runs to 13 residues. V lost 1 base and J lost 6, with 9 bases in between. CDR3: CASSPRPGDGYTF. Here the CDR3 DNA reads TGTGCCAGCTCACCACGGCCAGGGGATGGCTACACCTTC.